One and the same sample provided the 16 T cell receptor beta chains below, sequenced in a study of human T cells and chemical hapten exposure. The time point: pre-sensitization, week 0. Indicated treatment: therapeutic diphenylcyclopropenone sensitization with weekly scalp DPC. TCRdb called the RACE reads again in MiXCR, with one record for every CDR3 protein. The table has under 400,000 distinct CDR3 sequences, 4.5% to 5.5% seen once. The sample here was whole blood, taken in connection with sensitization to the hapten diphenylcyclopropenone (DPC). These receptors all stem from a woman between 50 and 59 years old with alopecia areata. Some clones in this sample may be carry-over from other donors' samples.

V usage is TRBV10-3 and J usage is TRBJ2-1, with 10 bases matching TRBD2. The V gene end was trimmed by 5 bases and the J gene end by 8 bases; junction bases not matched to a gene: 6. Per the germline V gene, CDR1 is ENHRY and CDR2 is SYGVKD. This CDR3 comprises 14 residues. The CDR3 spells CAISSSGSGDEQFF. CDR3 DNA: TGTGCCATCAGTTCTAGCGGGAGTGGGGATGAGCAGTTCTTC.

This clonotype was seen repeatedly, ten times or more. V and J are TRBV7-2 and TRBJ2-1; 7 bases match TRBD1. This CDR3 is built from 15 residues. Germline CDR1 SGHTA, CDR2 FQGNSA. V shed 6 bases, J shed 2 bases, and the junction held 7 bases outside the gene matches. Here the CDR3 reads CASSSTGQAYNEQFF. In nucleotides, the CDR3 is TGTGCCAGCAGTTCGACAGGGCAGGCCTACAATGAGCAGTTCTTC.

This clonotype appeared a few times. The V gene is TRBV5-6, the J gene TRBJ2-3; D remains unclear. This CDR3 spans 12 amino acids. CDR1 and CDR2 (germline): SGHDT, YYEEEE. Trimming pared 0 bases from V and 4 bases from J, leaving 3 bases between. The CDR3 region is CASSLEPDTQYF. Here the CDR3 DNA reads TGTGCCAGCAGCTTGGAGCCAGATACGCAGTATTTT.

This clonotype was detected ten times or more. Written as DNA, the CDR3 is TGTGCCAGCAGTTTTGATCGAGGGGGGCAGTATTTT. Protein sequence: CASSFDRGGQYF. This chain joins TRBV12-3 or TRBV12-4 and TRBJ2-3, with D tentatively TRBD1 (6 bases). CDR3 length equals 12 residues. V lost 3 bases and J lost 11, with 12 bases in between.

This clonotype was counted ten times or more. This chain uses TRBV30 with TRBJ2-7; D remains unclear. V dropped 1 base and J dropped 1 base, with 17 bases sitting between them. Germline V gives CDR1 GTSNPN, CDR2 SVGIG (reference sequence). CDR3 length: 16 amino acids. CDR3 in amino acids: CAWSAEGRRRSYEQYF. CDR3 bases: TGTGCCTGGAGTGCGGAAGGTAGGCGCAGATCCTACGAGCAGTACTTC.

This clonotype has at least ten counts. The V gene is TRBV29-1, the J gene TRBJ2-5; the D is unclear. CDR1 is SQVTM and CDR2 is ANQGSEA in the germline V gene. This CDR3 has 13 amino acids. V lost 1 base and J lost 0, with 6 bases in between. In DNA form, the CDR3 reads TGCAGCGTTGAAGCACAGTACCAAGAGACCCAGTACTTC. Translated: CSVEAQYQETQYF. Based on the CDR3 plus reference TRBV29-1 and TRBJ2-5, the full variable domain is SAVISQKPSRDICQRGTSLTIQCQVDSQVTMMFWYRQQPGQSLTLIATANQGSEATYESGFVIDKFPISRPNLTFSTLTVSNMSPEDSSIYLCSVEAQYQETQYFGPGTRLLVL.

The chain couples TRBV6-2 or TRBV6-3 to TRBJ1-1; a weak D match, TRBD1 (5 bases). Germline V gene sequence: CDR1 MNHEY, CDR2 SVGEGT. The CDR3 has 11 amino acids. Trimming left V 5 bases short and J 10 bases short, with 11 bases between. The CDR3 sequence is CASSRGGPAFF. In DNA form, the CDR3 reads TGTGCCAGCAGTAGGGGCGGACCAGCTTTCTTT.

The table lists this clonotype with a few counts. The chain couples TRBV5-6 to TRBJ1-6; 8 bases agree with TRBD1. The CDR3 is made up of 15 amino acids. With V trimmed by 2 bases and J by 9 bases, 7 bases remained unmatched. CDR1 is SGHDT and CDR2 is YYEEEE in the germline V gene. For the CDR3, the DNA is TGTGCCAGCAGCTTTCAGGACAGGGAAGGTTCACCCCTCCACTTT. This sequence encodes CASSFQDREGSPLHF.

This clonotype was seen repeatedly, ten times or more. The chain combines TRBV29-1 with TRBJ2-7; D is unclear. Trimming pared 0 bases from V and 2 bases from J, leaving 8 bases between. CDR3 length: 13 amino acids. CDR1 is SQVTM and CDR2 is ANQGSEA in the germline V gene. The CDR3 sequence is CSVEESAPYEQYF. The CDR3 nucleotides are TGCAGCGTTGAAGAATCTGCCCCCTACGAGCAGTACTTC.

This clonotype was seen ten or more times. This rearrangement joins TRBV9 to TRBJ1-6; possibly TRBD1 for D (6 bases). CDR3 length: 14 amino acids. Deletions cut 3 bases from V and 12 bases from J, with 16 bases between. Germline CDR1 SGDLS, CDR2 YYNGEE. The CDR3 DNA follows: TGTGCCAGCAGCGCGATACAGGGAGGAGGACCCCTCCACTTT. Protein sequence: CASSAIQGGGPLHF.

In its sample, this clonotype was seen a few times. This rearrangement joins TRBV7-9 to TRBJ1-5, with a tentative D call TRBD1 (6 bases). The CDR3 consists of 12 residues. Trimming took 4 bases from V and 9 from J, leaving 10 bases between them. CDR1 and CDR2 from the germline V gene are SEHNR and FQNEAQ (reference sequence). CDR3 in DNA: TGTGCCAGCAGCTCCCAGGGGTCGCCCCAGCATTTT. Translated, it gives CASSSQGSPQHF.

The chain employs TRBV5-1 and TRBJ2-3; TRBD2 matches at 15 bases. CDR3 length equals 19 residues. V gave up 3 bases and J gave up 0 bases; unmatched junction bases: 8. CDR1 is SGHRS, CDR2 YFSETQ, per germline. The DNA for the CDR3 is TGCGCCAGCAGCTCGGGACTAGCGGGAGGATCTCCTAGCACAGATACGCAGTATTTT. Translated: CASSSGLAGGSPSTDTQYF.

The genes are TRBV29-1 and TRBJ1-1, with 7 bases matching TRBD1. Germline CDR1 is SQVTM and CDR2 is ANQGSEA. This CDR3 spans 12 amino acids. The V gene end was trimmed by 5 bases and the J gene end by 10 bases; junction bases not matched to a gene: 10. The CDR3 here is CSVSQTGDLAFF. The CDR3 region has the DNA TGCAGCGTTAGCCAAACAGGGGATTTAGCTTTCTTT.

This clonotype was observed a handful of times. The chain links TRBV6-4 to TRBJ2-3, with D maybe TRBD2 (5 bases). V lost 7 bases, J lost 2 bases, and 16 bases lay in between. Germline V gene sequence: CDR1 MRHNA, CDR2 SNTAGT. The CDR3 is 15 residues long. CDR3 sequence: CASIDGILLTDTQYF. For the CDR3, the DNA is TGTGCCAGCATCGACGGGATCCTGCTCACAGATACGCAGTATTTT.

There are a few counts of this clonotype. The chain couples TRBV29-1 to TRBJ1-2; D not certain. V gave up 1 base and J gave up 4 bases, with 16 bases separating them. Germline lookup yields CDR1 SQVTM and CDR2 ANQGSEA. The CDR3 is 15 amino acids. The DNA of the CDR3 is TGCAGCGTTGAAGGTCCTGCCTTTGGAGGCTATGGCTACACCTTC. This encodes CSVEGPAFGGYGYTF.

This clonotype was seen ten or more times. The CDR3 DNA sequence: TGCAGCGCTGGGGCAGGGCAAGAGACCCAGTACTTC. Protein: CSAGAGQETQYF. The chain is built from TRBV29-1 and TRBJ2-5, with D possibly TRBD1 on 5 matching bases. This CDR3 spans 12 amino acids. CDR1 and CDR2 (germline): SQVTM, ANQGSEA. The V and J ends lost 7 bases and 2 bases respectively, with 11 bases between them.